Listed below are T cell receptor beta chains from one sample, sequenced in a study of vaccination effects on CD4 cells after COVID-19. Profiled with immunoSEQ multiplex PCR; TCRdb holds only in-frame clones, not every one. Among 50,000 to 70,000 clones listed, 70% to 85% were seen once. Their target antigens are unknown. The sequences come from CD4+ T cells from PBMCs cultured without peptide, collected before COVID-19 vaccination. The receptors here all came from a human donor who had a prior SARS-CoV-2 infection. CDR3s include the opening cysteine and the closing phenylalanine or tryptophan. A D gene is named only where the DNA matches it firmly. Clone size is given for some rows only: seen once, a few or many times, or a class if the clone is expanded.

-,TRBV5-4,TRBJ2-7,-,TGTGCCAGCAGCTCCGAACGGGACATTCGTAAGGAGCAGTACTTC,CASSSERDIRKEQYF
-,TRBV24-1,TRBJ2-5,-,TGTGCCACCAGTGATCCTGACGGTCAAGAGACCCAGTACTTC,CATSDPDGQETQYF
-,TRBV15,TRBJ1-1,TRBD1,TGTGCCACCAGCCGAGGGGGCGCGGACACTGAAGCTTTCTTT,CATSRGGADTEAFF
-,TRBV28,TRBJ2-3,TRBD2,TGTGCCAGCAAGGGCCTAGCGGGAACTTTCACAGATACGCAGTATTTT,CASKGLAGTFTDTQYF
once,TRBV10-1,TRBJ1-4,TRBD1,TGCGCCAGCAGACCTCGACCGGGACAGGGGCGAACTAATGAAAAACTGTTTTTT,CASRPRPGQGRTNEKLFF
-,TRBV19,TRBJ2-3,-,TGTGCCAGTAGTATGATTGGTGGTTCAGATACGCAGTATTTT,CASSMIGGSDTQYF
-,TRBV11-3,TRBJ1-5,-,TGTGCCAGCAGCTTAGCCGTCGGGGGGACACAGCATTTT,CASSLAVGGTQHF
-,TRBV11-3,TRBJ2-5,-,TGTGCCAGCAGCTTAGGAGACAGACTACAAGAGACCCAGTACTTC,CASSLGDRLQETQYF
-,TRBV24-1,TRBJ2-3,-,TGTGCCACCAGTGATTTATCTCCCCAAGGGCAGTATTTT,CATSDLSPQGQYF
-,TRBV27,TRBJ2-2,-,TGTGCCAGCAGTTTATCAGGGGCCGGGGAGCTGTTTTTT,CASSLSGAGELFF
-,TRBV24-1,TRBJ2-1,-,TGTGCCACCAGTGATGGGGGGGCTTATGAGCAGTTCTTC,CATSDGGAYEQFF
-,TRBV19,TRBJ2-7,TRBD2,TGTGCCAGTAGTATAGTACCTAGCGGAACATACGAGCAGTACTTC,CASSIVPSGTYEQYF
-,TRBV5-6,TRBJ2-5,-,TGTGCCAGCAGCCCTACCTTTCGCGCGGGCAGCCAAGAGACCCAGTACTTC,CASSPTFRAGSQETQYF
-,TRBV4-1,TRBJ1-1,TRBD1,TGCGCCAGCAGCCAACGTCGACAGGGAGGCCCCCCCCGGAACACTGAAGCTTTCTTT,CASSQRRQGGPPRNTEAFF
-,TRBV13,TRBJ2-1,TRBD1,TGTGCCAGCAGCGACGACAGGGGTCAACCGGACGTCGATGAGCAGTTCTTC,CASSDDRGQPDVDEQFF
-,TRBV6-4,TRBJ2-2,-,TGTGCCAGCAGACCAGAGGGTTACACCGGGGAGCTGTTTTTT,CASRPEGYTGELFF
-,TRBV10-3,TRBJ2-1,-,TGTGCCATCAGTGAGTCGCCTACTAGCTCCTACAATGAGCAGTTCTTC,CAISESPTSSYNEQFF
-,TRBV4-1,TRBJ2-3,-,TGCGCCAGCAGCGAAGGGGAGCGAGATACGCAGTATTTT,CASSEGERDTQYF
-,TRBV12-3/TRBV12-4,TRBJ1-1,-,TGTGCCAGCAGTTCCAGGACAGATGAAGCTTTCTTT,CASSSRTDEAFF
-,TRBV20-1,TRBJ2-3,-,TGCAGTGTAATCGGTCTAGATACGCAGTATTTT,CSVIGLDTQYF
-,TRBV20-1,TRBJ2-1,-,TGCAGTGCTCCACAATACAATGAGCAGTTCTTC,CSAPQYNEQFF
-,TRBV18,TRBJ1-1,-,TGTGCCAGCTCACCACGGCACACTGAAGCTTTCTTT,CASSPRHTEAFF
-,TRBV30,TRBJ1-2,-,TGTGCCTGGAATCAATTCGGCCGGGGGCGAAACTATGGCTACACCTTC,CAWNQFGRGRNYGYTF
-,TRBV3-1/TRBV3-2,TRBJ1-2,-,TGTGCCAGCAGCCAAGTGGCAGGAGACTATGGCTACACCTTC,CASSQVAGDYGYTF
-,TRBV12-5,TRBJ2-2,-,TGTGCTAGTGGTTTGAGGGGCAGGGCGGGCACCGGGGAGCTGTTTTTT,CASGLRGRAGTGELFF
-,TRBV5-1,TRBJ2-1,-,TGCGCCAGCAGCTTGGGGCAGCGATACAATGAGCAGTTCTTC,CASSLGQRYNEQFF
-,TRBV7-2,TRBJ2-1,TRBD1,TGTGCCAGCAGCTTCGACAGGGCCAATGAGCAGTTCTTC,CASSFDRANEQFF
-,TRBV6-5,TRBJ1-1,-,TGTGCCAGCAGTAAGTGGGACAATCGTGAAGCTTTCTTT,CASSKWDNREAFF
few,TRBV10-1,TRBJ2-7,-,TGCGCCAGCAGTGAGTCGGCAATAGCCCTAGCCTACGAGCAGTACTTC,CASSESAIALAYEQYF
many,TRBV19,TRBJ2-1,TRBD2,TGTGCCAGTAGTATCTTGGTTGGCGGGGGCTCCTACAATGAGCAGTTCTTC,CASSILVGGGSYNEQFF
-,TRBV11-2,TRBJ2-5,TRBD2,TGTGCCAGCAGCCCGAGGACTAGCGGCGTTCCGGAGACCCAGTACTTC,CASSPRTSGVPETQYF
once,TRBV7-9,TRBJ1-1,TRBD1,TGTGCCAGCAGCTTAGCGGACAGGGGGAGGACTGAAGCTTTCTTT,CASSLADRGRTEAFF
-,TRBV5-4,TRBJ1-6,-,TGTGCCAGCAGCTTGGACCCTGACAGAGATTCACCCCTCCACTTT,CASSLDPDRDSPLHF
-,TRBV6-1,TRBJ2-5,-,TGTGCCAGCAGTGATGTGGCCGGGGCTGTTGGTGAGACCCAGTACTTC,CASSDVAGAVGETQYF
-,TRBV6-5,TRBJ2-1,-,TGTGCCAGCAGTTTCCAGGGGGGGGTCCAGCAGTTCTTC,CASSFQGGVQQFF
-,TRBV5-1,TRBJ1-1,-,TGCGCCAGCAGCCCCGGACAGAATAGGAACACTGAAGCTTTCTTT,CASSPGQNRNTEAFF
-,TRBV7-2,TRBJ2-7,TRBD2,TGTGCCAGCAGCCCCTCTAGCGGGGTCCCCTACGAGCAGTACTTC,CASSPSSGVPYEQYF
-,TRBV5-6,TRBJ2-3,-,TGTGCCAGCAGCACCCCTTCCACAGATACGCAGTATTTT,CASSTPSTDTQYF
-,TRBV5-1,TRBJ1-1,TRBD1,TGCGCCAGCAGCTTAACAGGGGCCACTGAAGCTTTCTTT,CASSLTGATEAFF
-,TRBV18,TRBJ2-6,TRBD1,TGTGCCAGCTCACCCCAAAACCCGACAGGGGGTTCGTCTGGGGCCAACGTCCTGACTTTC,CASSPQNPTGGSSGANVLTF
-,TRBV24-1,TRBJ1-2,TRBD1,TGTGCCACCAGTGATCGCTATCAGGGGGGCTATGGCTACACCTTC,CATSDRYQGGYGYTF
-,TRBV3-1/TRBV3-2,TRBJ2-3,TRBD2,TGTGCCAGCAGCCAAGAGGTCTCTAGCGGGAGACCAGATACGCAGTATTTT,CASSQEVSSGRPDTQYF
-,TRBV6-6,TRBJ2-7,-,TGTGCCAGCAGCTCCGTACAGGGAGGCGTGCAGTACTTC,CASSSVQGGVQYF
-,TRBV14,TRBJ1-1,-,TGTGCCAGCAGCCCGCCGGGGCTCTGGTTTCCAGCTTTCTTT,CASSPPGLWFPAFF
few,TRBV11-2,TRBJ1-1,-,TGTGCCAGCAGCTTCAGATCCTGGGGCACTGAAGCTTTCTTT,CASSFRSWGTEAFF
-,TRBV19,TRBJ2-6,-,TGTGCCAGTTTTGGGTCCCGGGGGTATGGGGCCAACGTCCTGACTTTC,CASFGSRGYGANVLTF
once,TRBV7-2,TRBJ1-1,-,TGTGCCAGCAGCTTTGCAGAGAACACTGAAGCTTTCTTT,CASSFAENTEAFF
-,TRBV5-1,TRBJ2-5,-,TGCGCCAGCAGCCCGGGGTCCGACGGATCGTTGGAGACCCAGTACTTC,CASSPGSDGSLETQYF
-,TRBV2,TRBJ1-3,-,TGTGCCAGCCGATTTTACTCTGGAAACACCATATATTTT,CASRFYSGNTIYF
-,TRBV5-1,TRBJ2-7,-,TGCGCCAGCAGCAAGTTATCTGGCGAGCAGTACTTC,CASSKLSGEQYF